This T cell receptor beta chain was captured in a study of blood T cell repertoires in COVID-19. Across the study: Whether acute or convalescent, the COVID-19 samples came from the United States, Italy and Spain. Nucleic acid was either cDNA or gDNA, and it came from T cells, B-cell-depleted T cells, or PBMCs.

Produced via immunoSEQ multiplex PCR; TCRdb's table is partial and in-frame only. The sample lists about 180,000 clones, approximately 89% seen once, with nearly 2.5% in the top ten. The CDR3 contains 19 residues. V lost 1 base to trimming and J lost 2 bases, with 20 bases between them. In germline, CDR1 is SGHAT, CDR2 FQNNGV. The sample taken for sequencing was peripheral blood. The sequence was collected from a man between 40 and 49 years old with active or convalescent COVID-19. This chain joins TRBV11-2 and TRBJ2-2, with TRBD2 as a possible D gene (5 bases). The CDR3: CASSLVRPRGLLNTGELFF. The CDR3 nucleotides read TGTGCCAGCAGCTTAGTACGACCACGCGGACTGCTAAACACCGGGGAGCTGTTTTTT.